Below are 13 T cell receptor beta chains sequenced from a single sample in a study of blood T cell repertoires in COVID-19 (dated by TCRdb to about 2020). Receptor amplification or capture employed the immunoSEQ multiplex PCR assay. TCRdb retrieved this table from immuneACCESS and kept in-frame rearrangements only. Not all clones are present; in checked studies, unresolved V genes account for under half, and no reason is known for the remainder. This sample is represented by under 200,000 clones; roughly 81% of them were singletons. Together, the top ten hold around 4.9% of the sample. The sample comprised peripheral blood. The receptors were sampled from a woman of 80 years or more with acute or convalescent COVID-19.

Written as DNA, the CDR3 is TGCGCCAGCAGTTTGACTAGCTTTAGCTCCTACAATGAGCAGTTCTTC. Translating gives CASSLTSFSSYNEQFF. The chain is built from TRBV5-1 and TRBJ2-1, with 7 bases fitting TRBD2. J gave up 0 bases and V 5 bases, and 8 bases lay outside the gene matches. CDR3 length: 16 residues. Germline loops: CDR1 SGHRS, CDR2 YFSETQ.

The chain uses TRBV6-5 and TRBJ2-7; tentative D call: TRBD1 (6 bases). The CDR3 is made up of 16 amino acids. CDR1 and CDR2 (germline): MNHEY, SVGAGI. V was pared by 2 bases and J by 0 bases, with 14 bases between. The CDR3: CASSYQGQKGSYEQYF. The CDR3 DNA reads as TGTGCCAGCAGTTACCAGGGACAAAAGGGCTCCTACGAGCAGTACTTC.

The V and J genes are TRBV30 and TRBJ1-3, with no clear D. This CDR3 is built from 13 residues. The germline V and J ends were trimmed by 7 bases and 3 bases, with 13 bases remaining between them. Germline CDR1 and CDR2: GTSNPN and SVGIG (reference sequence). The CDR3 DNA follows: TGTGCCTACCAGACCCGACTTGGAAACACCATATATTTT. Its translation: CAYQTRLGNTIYF.

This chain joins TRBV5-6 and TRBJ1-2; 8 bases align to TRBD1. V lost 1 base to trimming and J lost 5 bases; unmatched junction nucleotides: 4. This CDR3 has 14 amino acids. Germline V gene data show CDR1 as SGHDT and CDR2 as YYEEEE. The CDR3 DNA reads TGTGCCAGCAGCTTGAGGGACAGGATATATGGCTACACCTTC. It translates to CASSLRDRIYGYTF.

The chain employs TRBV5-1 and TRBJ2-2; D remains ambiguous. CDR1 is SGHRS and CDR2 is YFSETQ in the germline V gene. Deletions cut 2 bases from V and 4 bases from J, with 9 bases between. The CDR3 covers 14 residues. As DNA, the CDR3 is TGCGCCAGCAGCTTTATTCAGCGCACCGGGGAGCTGTTTTTT. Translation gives CASSFIQRTGELFF.

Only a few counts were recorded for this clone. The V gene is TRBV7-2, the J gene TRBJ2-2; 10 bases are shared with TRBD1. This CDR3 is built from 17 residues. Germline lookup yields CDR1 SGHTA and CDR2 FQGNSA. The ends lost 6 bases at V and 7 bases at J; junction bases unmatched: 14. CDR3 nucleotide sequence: TGTGCCAGCAGACCTAGTCCGGGACAGGGGCGGAACGGGGAGCTGTTTTTT. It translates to CASRPSPGQGRNGELFF.

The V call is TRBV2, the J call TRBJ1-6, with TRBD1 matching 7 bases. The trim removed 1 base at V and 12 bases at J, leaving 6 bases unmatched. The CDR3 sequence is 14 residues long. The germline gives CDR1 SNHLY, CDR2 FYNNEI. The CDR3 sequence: CASSEGDSRRPLHF. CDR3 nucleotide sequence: TGTGCCAGCAGTGAAGGGGACAGTAGGCGACCCCTCCACTTT.

The CDR3 sequence: CASSRVTTNEKLFF. DNA for the CDR3: TGCGCCAGCAGCCGAGTCACAACTAATGAAAAACTGTTTTTT. The chain uses TRBV5-1 and TRBJ1-4, with D unclear. The CDR3 covers 14 residues. Trimming removed 4 bases from V and 0 bases from J, with 7 bases in between. Germline lookup yields CDR1 SGHRS and CDR2 YFSETQ.

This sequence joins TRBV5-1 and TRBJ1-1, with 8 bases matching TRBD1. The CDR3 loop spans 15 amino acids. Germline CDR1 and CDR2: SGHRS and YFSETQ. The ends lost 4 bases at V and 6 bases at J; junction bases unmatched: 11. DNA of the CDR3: TGCGCCAGCAGCCTGGAGACAGGGGCGTTCTCTGAAGCTTTCTTT. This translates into CASSLETGAFSEAFF.

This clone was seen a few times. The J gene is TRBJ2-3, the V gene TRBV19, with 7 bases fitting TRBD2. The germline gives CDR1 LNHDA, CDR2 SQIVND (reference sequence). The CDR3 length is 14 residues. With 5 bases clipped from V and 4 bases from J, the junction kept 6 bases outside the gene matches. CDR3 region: CASSRREYSDTQYF. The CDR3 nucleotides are TGTGCCAGTAGTCGGCGGGAGTATTCAGATACGCAGTATTTT.

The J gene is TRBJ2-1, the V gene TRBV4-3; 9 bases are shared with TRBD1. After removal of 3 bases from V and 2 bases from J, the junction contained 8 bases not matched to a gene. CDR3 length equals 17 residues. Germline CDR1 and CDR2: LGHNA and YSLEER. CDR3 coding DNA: TGCGCCAGCAGCCAGATACCCGGGACAGGGCCCTACAATGAGCAGTTCTTC. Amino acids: CASSQIPGTGPYNEQFF.

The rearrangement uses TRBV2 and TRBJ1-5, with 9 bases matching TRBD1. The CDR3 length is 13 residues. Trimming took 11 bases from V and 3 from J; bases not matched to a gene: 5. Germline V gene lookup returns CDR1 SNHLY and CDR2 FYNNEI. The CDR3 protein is CAARTGANQPQHF. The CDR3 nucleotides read TGTGCCGCACGGACAGGGGCCAATCAGCCCCAGCATTTT.

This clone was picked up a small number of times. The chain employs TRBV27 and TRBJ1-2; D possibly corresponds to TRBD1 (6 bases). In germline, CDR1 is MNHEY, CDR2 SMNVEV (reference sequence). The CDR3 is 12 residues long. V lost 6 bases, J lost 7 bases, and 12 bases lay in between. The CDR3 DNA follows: TGTGCCAGCAGCCCCGACAGGCCTGGCTACACCTTC. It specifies CASSPDRPGYTF.